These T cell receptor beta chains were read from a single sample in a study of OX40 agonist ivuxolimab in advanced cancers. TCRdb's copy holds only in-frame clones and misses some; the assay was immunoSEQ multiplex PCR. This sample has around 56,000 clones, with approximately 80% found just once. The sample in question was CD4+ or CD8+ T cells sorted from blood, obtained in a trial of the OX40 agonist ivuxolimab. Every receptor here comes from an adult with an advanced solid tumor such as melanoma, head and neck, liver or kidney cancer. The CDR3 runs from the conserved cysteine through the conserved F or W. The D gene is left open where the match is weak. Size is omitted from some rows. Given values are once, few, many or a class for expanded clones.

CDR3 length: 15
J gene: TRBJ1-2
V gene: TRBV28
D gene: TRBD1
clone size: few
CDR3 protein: CASSFIDRGRNGYTF
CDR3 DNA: TGTGCCAGCAGTTTTATCGACAGGGGGCGGAATGGCTACACCTTC

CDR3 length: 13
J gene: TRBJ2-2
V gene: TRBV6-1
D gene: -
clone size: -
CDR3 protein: CASSPRVTGELFF
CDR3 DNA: TGTGCCAGCAGCCCAAGAGTGACCGGGGAGCTGTTTTTT

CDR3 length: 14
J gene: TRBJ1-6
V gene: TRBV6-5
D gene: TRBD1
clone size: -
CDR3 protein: CASNLDRGNSPLHF
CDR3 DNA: TGTGCCAGCAACTTGGACAGGGGAAATTCACCCCTCCACTTT

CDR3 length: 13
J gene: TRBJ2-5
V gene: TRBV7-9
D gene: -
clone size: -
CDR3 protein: CASSLIGGETQYF
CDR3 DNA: TGTGCCAGCAGCTTAATAGGAGGGGAGACCCAGTACTTC

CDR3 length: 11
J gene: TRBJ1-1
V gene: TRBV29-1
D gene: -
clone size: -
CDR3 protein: CSSRLNTEAFF
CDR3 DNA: TGCAGCTCCCGGTTGAACACTGAAGCTTTCTTT

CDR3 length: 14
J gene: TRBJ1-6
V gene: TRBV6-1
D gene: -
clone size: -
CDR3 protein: CASSEWLKDSPLHF
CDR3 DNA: TGTGCCAGCAGTGAATGGCTAAAGGATTCACCCCTCCACTTT

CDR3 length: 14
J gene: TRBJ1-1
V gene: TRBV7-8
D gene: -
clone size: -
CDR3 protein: CASSFRDWMSEAFF
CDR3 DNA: TGTGCCAGCAGCTTTAGGGATTGGATGTCTGAAGCTTTCTTT

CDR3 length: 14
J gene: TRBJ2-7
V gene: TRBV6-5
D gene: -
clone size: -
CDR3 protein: CASSPRQVDYEQYF
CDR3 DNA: TGTGCCAGCAGTCCCCGACAGGTTGATTACGAGCAGTACTTC

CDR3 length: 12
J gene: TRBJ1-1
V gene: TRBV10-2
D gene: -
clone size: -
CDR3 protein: CASSDPGGVAFF
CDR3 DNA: TGCGCCAGCAGTGATCCTGGGGGGGTAGCTTTCTTT

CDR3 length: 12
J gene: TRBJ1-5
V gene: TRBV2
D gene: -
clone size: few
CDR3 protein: CASTTGLQPQHF
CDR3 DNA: TGTGCCAGCACCACGGGTCTTCAGCCCCAGCATTTT

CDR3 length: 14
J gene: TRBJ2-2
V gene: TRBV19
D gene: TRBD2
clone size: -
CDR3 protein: CASRARGGTGELFF
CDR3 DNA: TGTGCGAGTCGAGCCCGCGGGGGGACCGGGGAGCTGTTTTTT

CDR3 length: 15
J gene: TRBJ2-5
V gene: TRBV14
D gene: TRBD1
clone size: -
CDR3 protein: CASSQGDRLRETQYF
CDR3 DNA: TGTGCCAGCAGCCAGGGGGACAGGCTAAGGGAGACCCAGTACTTC

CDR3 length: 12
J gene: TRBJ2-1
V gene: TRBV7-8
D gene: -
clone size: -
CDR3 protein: CASSLFPAEQFF
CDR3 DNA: TGTGCCAGCAGCTTATTTCCGGCTGAGCAGTTCTTC

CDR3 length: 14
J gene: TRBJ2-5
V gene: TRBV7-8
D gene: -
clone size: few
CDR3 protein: CASSPGQYQETQYF
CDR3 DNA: TGTGCCAGCAGCCCCGGTCAGTACCAAGAGACCCAGTACTTC

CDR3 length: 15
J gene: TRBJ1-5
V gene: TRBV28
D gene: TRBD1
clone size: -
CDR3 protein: CASSPGQGYNQPQHF
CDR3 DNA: TGTGCCAGCAGTCCGGGACAGGGCTACAATCAGCCCCAGCATTTT

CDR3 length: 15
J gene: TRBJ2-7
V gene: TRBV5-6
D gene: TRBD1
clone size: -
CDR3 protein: CASSLLGRGLSEQYF
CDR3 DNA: TGTGCCAGCAGCTTGCTCGGCAGGGGGCTTAGTGAGCAGTACTTC

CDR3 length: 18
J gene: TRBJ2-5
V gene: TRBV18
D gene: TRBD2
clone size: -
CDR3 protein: CASSPRRGKAGVQETQYF
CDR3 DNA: TGTGCCAGCTCACCCCGACGGGGGAAGGCGGGGGTCCAAGAGACCCAGTACTTC

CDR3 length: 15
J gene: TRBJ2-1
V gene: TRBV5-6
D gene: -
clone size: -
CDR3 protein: CASSLRAGPYNEQFF
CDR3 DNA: TGTGCCAGCAGCTTGAGGGCGGGGCCCTACAATGAGCAGTTCTTC

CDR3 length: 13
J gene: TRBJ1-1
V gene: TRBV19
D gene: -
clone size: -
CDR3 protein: CASSMLRGAEAFF
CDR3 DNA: TGTGCCAGTAGTATGTTGCGGGGCGCTGAAGCTTTCTTT

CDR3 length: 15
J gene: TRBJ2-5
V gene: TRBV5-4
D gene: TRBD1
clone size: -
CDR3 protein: CASSKDRGSSETQYF
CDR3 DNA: TGTGCCAGCAGCAAGGACAGGGGTAGTTCGGAGACCCAGTACTTC

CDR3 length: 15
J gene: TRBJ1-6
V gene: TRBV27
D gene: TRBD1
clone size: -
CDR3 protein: CASSMGQYLDSPLHF
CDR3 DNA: TGTGCCAGCAGTATGGGACAGTACTTAGATTCACCCCTCCACTTT

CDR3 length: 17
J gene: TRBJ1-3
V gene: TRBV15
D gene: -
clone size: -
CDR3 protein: CATSRVTGKSSGNTIYF
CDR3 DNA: TGTGCCACCAGCAGAGTTACAGGGAAGAGCTCTGGAAACACCATATATTTT

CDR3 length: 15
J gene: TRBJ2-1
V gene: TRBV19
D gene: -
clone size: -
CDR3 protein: CASRDWDISYNEQFF
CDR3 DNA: TGTGCCAGTAGAGACTGGGACATATCCTACAATGAGCAGTTCTTC

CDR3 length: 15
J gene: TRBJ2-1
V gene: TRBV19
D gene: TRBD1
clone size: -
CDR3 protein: CASSRTGFGKNEQFF
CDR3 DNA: TGTGCCAGTAGTCGGACAGGGTTTGGGAAGAATGAGCAGTTCTTC

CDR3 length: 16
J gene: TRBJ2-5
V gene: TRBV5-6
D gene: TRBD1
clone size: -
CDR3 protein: CASSLKGQGVRETQYF
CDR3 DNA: TGTGCCAGCAGCTTGAAAGGACAGGGGGTTCGAGAGACCCAGTACTTC

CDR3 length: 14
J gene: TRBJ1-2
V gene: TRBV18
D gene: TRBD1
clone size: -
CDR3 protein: CASSRGTDQYGYTF
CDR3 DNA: TGTGCCAGCTCACGGGGGACAGACCAATATGGCTACACCTTC

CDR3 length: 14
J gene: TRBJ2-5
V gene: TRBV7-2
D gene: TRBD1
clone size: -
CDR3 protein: CASSPRDRGKTQYF
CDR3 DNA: TGTGCCAGCAGCCCCCGGGACAGGGGAAAGACCCAGTACTTC

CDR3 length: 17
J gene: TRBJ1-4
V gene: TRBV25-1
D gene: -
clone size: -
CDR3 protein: CASGEFPDRSTNEKLFF
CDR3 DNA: TGTGCCAGCGGGGAGTTCCCGGACCGTTCAACTAATGAAAAACTGTTTTTT

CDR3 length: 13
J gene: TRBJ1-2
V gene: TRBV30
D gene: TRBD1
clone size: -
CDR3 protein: CAWSGTGGYGYTF
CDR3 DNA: TGTGCCTGGAGTGGAACAGGGGGGTATGGCTACACCTTC

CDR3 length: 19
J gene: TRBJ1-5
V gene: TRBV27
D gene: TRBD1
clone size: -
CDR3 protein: CASSSPINPTGGSNQPQHF
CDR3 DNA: TGTGCCAGCAGTTCACCGATTAACCCGACAGGGGGTAGCAATCAGCCCCAGCATTTT

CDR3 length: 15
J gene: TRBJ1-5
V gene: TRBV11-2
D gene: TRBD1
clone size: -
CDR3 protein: CASSLTGERNQPQHF
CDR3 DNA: TGTGCCAGCAGCTTGACAGGGGAACGCAATCAGCCCCAGCATTTT

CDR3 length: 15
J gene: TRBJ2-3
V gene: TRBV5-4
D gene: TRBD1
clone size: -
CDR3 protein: CASSSGTGGADTQYF
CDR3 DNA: TGTGCCAGCAGCTCCGGGACAGGGGGCGCAGATACGCAGTATTTT

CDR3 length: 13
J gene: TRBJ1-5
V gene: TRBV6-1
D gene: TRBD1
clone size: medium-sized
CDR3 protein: CASSLDRDQPQHF
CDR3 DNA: TGTGCCAGCAGCCTGGACAGGGATCAGCCCCAGCATTTT

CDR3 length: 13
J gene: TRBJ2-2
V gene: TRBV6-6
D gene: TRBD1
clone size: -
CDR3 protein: CASTPDRGGRLFF
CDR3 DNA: TGTGCCAGCACCCCGGACAGGGGCGGTCGGCTGTTTTTT

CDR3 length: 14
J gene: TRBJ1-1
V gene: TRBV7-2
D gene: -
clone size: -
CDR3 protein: CASSLERVSTEAFF
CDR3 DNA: TGTGCCAGCAGCTTAGAACGGGTGAGCACTGAAGCTTTCTTT

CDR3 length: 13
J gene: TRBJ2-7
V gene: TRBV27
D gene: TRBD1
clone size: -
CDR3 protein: CASSSTGVGEQYF
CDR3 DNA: TGTGCCAGCAGTTCGACAGGGGTAGGCGAGCAGTACTTC

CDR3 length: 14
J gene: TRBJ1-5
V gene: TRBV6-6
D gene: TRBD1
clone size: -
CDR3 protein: CASSPGTVNQPQHF
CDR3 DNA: TGTGCCAGCAGCCCCGGGACAGTCAATCAGCCCCAGCATTTT

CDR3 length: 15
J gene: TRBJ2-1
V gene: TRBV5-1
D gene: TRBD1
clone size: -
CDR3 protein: CASSPISRGQAEQFF
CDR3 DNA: TGCGCCAGCAGCCCTATCAGCAGGGGGCAGGCTGAGCAGTTCTTC

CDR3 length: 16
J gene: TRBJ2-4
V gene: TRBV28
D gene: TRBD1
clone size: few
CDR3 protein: CASSPDRVWTKNIQYF
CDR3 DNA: TGTGCCAGCAGTCCAGACAGGGTTTGGACCAAAAACATTCAGTACTTC

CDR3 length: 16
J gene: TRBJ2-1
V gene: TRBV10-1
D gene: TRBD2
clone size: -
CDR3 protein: CASSGTRGSSYNEQFF
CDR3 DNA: TGCGCCAGCAGTGGGACTAGAGGGAGCTCCTACAATGAGCAGTTCTTC

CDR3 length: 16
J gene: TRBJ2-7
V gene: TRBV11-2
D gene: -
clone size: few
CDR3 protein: CASSLGPFAAVYEQYF
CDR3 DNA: TGTGCCAGCAGCTTAGGCCCCTTCGCAGCAGTCTACGAGCAGTACTTC

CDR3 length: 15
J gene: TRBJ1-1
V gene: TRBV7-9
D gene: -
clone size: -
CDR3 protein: CASSFPGAAGTEAFF
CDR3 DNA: TGTGCCAGCAGCTTCCCGGGGGCTGCGGGCACTGAAGCTTTCTTT

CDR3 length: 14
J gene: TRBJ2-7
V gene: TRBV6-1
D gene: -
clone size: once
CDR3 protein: CASSPQGRIYEQYF
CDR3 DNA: TGTGCCAGCAGTCCCCAAGGACGGATTTACGAGCAGTACTTC

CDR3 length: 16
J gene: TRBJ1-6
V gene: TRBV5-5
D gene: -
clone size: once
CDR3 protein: CASSLDAGATNSPLHF
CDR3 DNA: TGTGCCAGCAGCTTGGACGCAGGGGCGACCAATTCACCCCTCCACTTT

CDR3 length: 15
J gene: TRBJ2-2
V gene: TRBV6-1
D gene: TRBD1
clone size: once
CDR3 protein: CASTTGGGGTGELFF
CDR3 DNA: TGTGCCAGCACGACAGGGGGTGGTGGCACCGGGGAGCTGTTTTTT

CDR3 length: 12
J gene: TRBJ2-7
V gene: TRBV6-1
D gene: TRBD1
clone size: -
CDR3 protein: CASGGQTYEQYF
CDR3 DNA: TGTGCCAGCGGGGGACAGACCTACGAGCAGTACTTC

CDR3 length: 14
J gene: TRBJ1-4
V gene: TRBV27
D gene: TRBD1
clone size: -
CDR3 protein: CASRRQGAGEKLFF
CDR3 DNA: TGTGCCAGCAGAAGACAGGGGGCCGGTGAAAAACTGTTTTTT

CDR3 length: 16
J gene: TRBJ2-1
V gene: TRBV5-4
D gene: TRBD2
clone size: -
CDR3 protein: CASSQVTGGQLREQFF
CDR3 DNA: TGTGCCAGCAGCCAAGTGACGGGAGGACAATTAAGAGAGCAGTTCTTC

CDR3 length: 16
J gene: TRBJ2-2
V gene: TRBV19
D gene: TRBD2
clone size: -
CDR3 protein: CASSLIAGGNTGELFF
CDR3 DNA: TGTGCCAGTAGTTTAATAGCGGGAGGGAACACCGGGGAGCTGTTTTTT

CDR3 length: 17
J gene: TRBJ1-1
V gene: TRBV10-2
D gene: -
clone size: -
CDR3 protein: CASSEAGPEGRNTEAFF
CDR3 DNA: TGCGCCAGCAGTGAAGCCGGTCCGGAGGGTAGAAACACTGAAGCTTTCTTT